The sequence of this T cell receptor (beta chain) was determined in a study of cytomegalovirus exposure and HLA in healthy donors. Primers included in the PCR were 60 Vbeta and 13 Jbeta primers. Repertoires were generated with immunoSEQ multiplex PCR, while TCRdb's copy carries only in-frame clones and drops some. The data contain about 160,000 clones, over 70% of them singletons. The study, taken as a whole, reports: As a later analysis revealed, most CMV-associated TCR beta chains appeared HLA-restricted. The classifier reportedly diagnosed cytomegalovirus status with high sensitivity and specificity. Segments of the TCR beta V type were, in most cases, productive about 87% or about 30% of the time in an earlier analysis.

In regard to this clone: Its antigen is not identified.

V shed 5 bases, J shed 5 bases, and the junction held 5 bases outside the gene matches. The germline CDR1 and CDR2 sequences are MNHEY and SVGAGI. The CDR3 loop spans 15 amino acids. This chain joins TRBV6-5 and TRBJ2-3; 12 nucleotides line up with TRBD2. The sample consisted of PBMCs. This receptor was identified in a woman between 50 and 59 years old in good health and CMV-seropositive. The CDR3 spells CASSKTSGGLDTQYF. CDR3 sequence (DNA): TGTGCCAGCAGTAAGACTAGCGGGGGATTAGATACGCAGTATTTT.